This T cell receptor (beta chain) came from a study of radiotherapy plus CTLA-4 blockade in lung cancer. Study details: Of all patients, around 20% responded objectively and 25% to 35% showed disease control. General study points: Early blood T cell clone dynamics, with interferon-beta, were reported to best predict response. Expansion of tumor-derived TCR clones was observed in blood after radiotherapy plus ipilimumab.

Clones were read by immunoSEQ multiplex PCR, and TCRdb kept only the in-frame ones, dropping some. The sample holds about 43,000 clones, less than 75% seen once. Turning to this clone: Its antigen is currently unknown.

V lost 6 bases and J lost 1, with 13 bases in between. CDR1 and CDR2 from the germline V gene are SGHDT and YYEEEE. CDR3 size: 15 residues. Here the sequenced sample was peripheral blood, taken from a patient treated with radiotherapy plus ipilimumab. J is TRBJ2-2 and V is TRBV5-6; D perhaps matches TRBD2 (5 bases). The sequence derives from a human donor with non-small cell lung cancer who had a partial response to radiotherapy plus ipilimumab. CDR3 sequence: CASTPMAGNTGELFF. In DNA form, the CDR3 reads TGTGCCAGCACCCCGATGGCGGGGAACACCGGGGAGCTGTTTTTT.